This TCR beta chain was captured in a study of vaccination effects on CD4 cells after COVID-19. Expansion with viral peptide pools was applied to antigen-specific CD4+ T cells by the ViraFEST assay prior to sequencing. Culture proceeded for nine to eleven days, and CD4+ T cells were then isolated. The cohort was immunized with two doses of either the BNT162b2 or mRNA-1273 vaccine. The researchers cultured 1.5 million to 2 million PBMC per well with 7.5 to 10 IU/ml IL-2 and 8.5 to 10 ug/ml peptides. V was clipped by 2 bases and J by 1 base, with 8 bases between them. From germline, CDR1 is LGHDT and CDR2 YNNKEL (reference sequence). The CDR3 spans 14 residues. Assay: immunoSEQ multiplex PCR; the TCRdb copy retains only in-frame clones and omits some. The sample has 30,000 to 40,000 clones; around three quarters are singletons. Worth noting for this clone: Antigen unknown.

The chain is built from TRBV3-1 (or the pseudogene TRBV3-2) and TRBJ1-1; D might be TRBD1 (5 bases). The starting material was CD4+ T cells from PBMCs cultured with HCoV-229E spike peptides, obtained after COVID-19 vaccination. This TCR was sampled from a human donor who received a COVID-19 vaccine. CDR3 bases: TGTGCCAGCAGCCAACAGGGAACGAACACTGAAGCTTTCTTT. Amino acid sequence: CASSQQGTNTEAFF.